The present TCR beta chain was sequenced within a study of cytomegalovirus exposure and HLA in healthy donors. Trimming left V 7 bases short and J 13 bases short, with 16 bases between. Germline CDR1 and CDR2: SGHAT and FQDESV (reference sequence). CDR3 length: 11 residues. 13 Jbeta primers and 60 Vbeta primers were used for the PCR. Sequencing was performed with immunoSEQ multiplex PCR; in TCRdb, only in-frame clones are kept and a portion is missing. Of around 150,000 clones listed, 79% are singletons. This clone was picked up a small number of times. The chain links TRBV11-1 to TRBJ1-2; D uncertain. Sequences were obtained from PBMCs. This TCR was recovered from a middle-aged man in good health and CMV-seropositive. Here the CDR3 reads CASTSGDMGTF. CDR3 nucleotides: TGTGCCAGCACCTCCGGCGACATGGGCACCTTC.